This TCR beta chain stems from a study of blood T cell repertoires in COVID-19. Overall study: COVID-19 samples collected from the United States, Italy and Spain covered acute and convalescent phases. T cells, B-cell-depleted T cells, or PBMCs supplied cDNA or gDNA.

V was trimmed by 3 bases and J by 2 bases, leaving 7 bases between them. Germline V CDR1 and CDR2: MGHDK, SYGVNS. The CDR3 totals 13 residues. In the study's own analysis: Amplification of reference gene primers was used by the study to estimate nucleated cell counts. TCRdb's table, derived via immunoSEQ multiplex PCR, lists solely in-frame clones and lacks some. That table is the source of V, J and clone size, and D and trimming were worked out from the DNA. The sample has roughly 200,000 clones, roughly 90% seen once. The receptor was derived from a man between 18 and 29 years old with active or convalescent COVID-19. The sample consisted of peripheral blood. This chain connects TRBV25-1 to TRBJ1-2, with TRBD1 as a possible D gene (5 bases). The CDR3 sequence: CASSDQGNYGYTF. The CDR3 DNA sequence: TGTGCCAGCAGTGATCAGGGAAACTATGGCTACACCTTC.